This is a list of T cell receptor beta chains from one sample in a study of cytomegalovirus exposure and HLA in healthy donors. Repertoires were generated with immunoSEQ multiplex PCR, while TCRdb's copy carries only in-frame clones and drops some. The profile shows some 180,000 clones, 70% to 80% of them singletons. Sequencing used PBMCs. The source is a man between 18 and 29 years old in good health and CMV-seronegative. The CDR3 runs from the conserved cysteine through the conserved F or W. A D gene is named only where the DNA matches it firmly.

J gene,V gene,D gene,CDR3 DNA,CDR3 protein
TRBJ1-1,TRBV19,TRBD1,TGTGCCAGTAGCCGGACAGGGCGAATGAACACTGAAGCTTTCTTT,CASSRTGRMNTEAFF
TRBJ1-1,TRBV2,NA,TGTGCCAGCAGTGAAGACGGTAGGGGGGGCACTGAAGCTTTCTTT,CASSEDGRGGTEAFF
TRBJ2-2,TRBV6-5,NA,TGTGCCAGCAGTTACGGTTACAGGAAGAACACCGGGGAGCTGTTTTTT,CASSYGYRKNTGELFF
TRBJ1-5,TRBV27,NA,TGTGCCAGCAGTAGGTATTCCCAAACTCGGGGGGGCGGCCATCAGCCCCAGCATTTT,CASSRYSQTRGGGHQPQHF
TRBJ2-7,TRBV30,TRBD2,TGTGCCTCCCCGACTAGCGGGAGAGAATACGAGCAGTACTTC,CASPTSGREYEQYF
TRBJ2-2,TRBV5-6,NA,TGTGCCAGCACCCTATCCGGGGAGCTGTTTTTT,CASTLSGELFF
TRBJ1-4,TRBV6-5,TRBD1,TGTGCCAGCAGTTCGGGGACAGGGAGGGAAAGAAAAACTGTTTTT,CASSSGTGRERKTVF
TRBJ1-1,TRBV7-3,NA,TGTGCCAGCAGCTTGAGGTGGGACACTGAAGCTTTCTTT,CASSLRWDTEAFF
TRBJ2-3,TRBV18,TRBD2,TGTGCCAGCTCACCACCTAGCGGGGGGAGCACAGATACGCAGTATTTT,CASSPPSGGSTDTQYF
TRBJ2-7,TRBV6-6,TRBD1,TGTGCCAGCAGTTACCGGACAGGGGTTTTAGACTACGAGCAGTACTTC,CASSYRTGVLDYEQYF
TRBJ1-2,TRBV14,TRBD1,TGTGCCAGCAGCCCACCGGGACAGACTAACTATGGCTACACCTTC,CASSPPGQTNYGYTF
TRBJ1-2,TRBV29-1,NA,TGCAGCGTGCGGGGGGGCGTCAACTATGGCTACACCTTC,CSVRGGVNYGYTF
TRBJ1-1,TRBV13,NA,TGTGCCAGCAGCTTAGATCCGGGGGGCGGCACTGAAGCTTTCTTT,CASSLDPGGGTEAFF
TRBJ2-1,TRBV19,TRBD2,TGTGCCAGTAGTCCAATAAGGACTAGCAGCTACAATGAGCAGTTCTTC,CASSPIRTSSYNEQFF
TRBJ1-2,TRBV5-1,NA,TGCGCCAGCAGCTCTACAGGGCTCTATGGCTACACCTTC,CASSSTGLYGYTF
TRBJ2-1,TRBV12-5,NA,TGTGCTAGTGGTTTGGGATCAGATTGGCAGTTCTTC,CASGLGSDWQFF
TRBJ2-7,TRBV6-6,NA,TGTGCCAGCAGTTACGGGGGGACCGCATACGGGCAGTACTTC,CASSYGGTAYGQYF
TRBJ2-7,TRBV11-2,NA,TGTGCCAGCAGCGTCCGGTTCTACGAGCAGTACTTC,CASSVRFYEQYF